This T cell receptor (beta chain) was recorded in a study of cytotoxic CD8 clonotypes in ibrutinib-treated CLL. Study observations and caveats: Sampling schedules were unmatched across sustained-remission and progressing patients.

There are 14 residues in the CDR3. Germline V gives CDR1 WSHSY, CDR2 SAAADI. The V and J ends lost 6 bases and 1 base, in that order; junction bases with no gene match: 4. TCRdb's copy holds only in-frame clones and misses some; the assay was immunoSEQ multiplex PCR. Seen here are fewer than 40,000 clones, 65% to 70% observed once, and the top ten hold roughly 6.9%. About this clone: Its antigen is not identified.

The sequence derives from a human donor with chronic lymphocytic leukemia. The chain links TRBV10-2 to TRBJ2-3; 7 bases are a match to TRBD2. The sample was PBMCs, taken at disease progression, from a patient treated with ibrutinib. CDR3 DNA: TGCGCCAGCAGCAGCGGGACGGGCACAGATACGCAGTATTTT. Translating gives CASSSGTGTDTQYF.